This record concerns one T cell receptor beta chain sequence. The sample comes from a study of OX40 agonist ivuxolimab in advanced cancers. The table came from immunoSEQ multiplex PCR; TCRdb's copy has only in-frame clones and leaves some out. Among 45,000 or so clones listed, approximately 91% were seen once. The receptor was isolated from an adult with an advanced solid tumor such as melanoma, head and neck, liver or kidney cancer. Sequenced here: CD4+ or CD8+ T cells sorted from blood, sampled in a trial of the OX40 agonist ivuxolimab.

This chain's CDR3 is CASSPLQGKEYGYTF. Written as DNA, the CDR3 is TGTGCCAGCAGCCCCCTACAGGGGAAAGAATATGGCTACACCTTC. V is TRBV7-9 and J is TRBJ1-2; 7 bases fit TRBD1. The CDR3 has 15 amino acids. With 5 bases clipped from V and 5 bases from J, the junction kept 11 bases outside the gene matches. From germline, CDR1 is SEHNR and CDR2 FQNEAQ (reference sequence).